This TCR beta chain originates from a study of T cell repertoires in urothelial bladder cancer (dated by TCRdb to about 2019). Regarding the complete study: Clinical stages of the approximately twelve resected lesions were three cT0, three cTa, three cT1 and three cT2 or greater. In the study, clonality of the TCR repertoire in bladder tumors was compared against clonality in benign bladder inflammation. Around 12 patients who had bladder lesions and were undergoing transurethral resection were prospectively identified. Approximately twelve resected bladder lesions were studied, comprising urothelial carcinoma (UC+) and benign (UC-) specimens.

CDR1 MNHEY and CDR2 SVGAGI are derived from the germline V gene. Its CDR3 holds 14 amino acids, cysteine through phenylalanine. CDR3 DNA only is kept here, 42 bases in frame from base 1. V loses 7 bases, J loses 4 bases, and the germline ends lie 16 bases apart. Paper-wide results and their limitations: Fewer T cells were found in urothelial carcinoma specimens than in benign specimens, with medians of about 5,000 and 25,000, respectively. A single T-cell clone reached up to roughly 17% of infiltrating lymphocytes in carcinoma specimens, compared with less than 2.5% in benign specimens. The median percentage of tumor infiltrating lymphocytes was 2% in carcinoma specimens and about 13% in benign specimens.

The immunoSEQ assay was used to sequence the CDR3 region of the TCR beta chain. On the authors' methods: For each specimen, the T-cell fraction, clonal dominance, and maximum TCR clone frequency were calculated. TCRdb retrieved this table from immuneACCESS and kept in-frame rearrangements only. Not all clones are present; in checked studies, unresolved V genes account for under half, and no reason is known for the remainder. The D gene and trimming were derived from the DNA, and the V and J assignments and clone size from that table. For this sample there are roughly 8,800 clones; 58% appear just once. The top ten constitute around 30% of the sample. This clone was seen more than once but under ten times. Its specific antigen is unknown. No per-base quality is available; no much larger clone lies one base away. Bladder lesion specimens were collected at transurethral resection and stored at -80C. DNA was isolated from bladder specimens obtained during transurethral resection.

The sequence derives from a human donor with urothelial carcinoma. The receptor chain draws on TRBV6-5 and TRBJ1-1; the D segment could be TRBD1, given 5 matching bases. The sample taken for sequencing was tumor-infiltrating cells from bladder cancer. The CDR3 here reads CASTPGGFGTEAFF. The sequence in DNA is TGTGCCAGCACCCCCGGGGGGTTCGGCACTGAAGCTTTCTTT.